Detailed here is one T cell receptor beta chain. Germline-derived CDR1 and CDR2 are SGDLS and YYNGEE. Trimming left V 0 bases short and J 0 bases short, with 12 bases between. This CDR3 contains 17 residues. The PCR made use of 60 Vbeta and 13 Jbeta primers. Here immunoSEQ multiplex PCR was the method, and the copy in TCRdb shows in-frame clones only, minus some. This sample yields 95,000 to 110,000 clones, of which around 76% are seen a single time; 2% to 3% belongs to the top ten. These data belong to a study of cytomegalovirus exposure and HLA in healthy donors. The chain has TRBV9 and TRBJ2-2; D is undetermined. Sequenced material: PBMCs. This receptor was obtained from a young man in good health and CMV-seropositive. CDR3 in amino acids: CASSVAKSAPNTGELFF. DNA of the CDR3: TGTGCCAGCAGCGTAGCTAAATCAGCGCCGAACACCGGGGAGCTGTTTTTT.